A selection of T cell receptor beta chains follows, all from one sample in a study of blood T cell repertoires in COVID-19. Assay: immunoSEQ multiplex PCR; the TCRdb copy retains only in-frame clones and omits some. Counted here are about 250,000 clones, over 80% occurring once; the ten biggest clones make up about 1.9%. The sequenced material came from PBMCs or T cells enriched from blood (not recorded which). These receptors all come from a woman aged 18-29 years who had recovered from COVID-19. Each CDR3 is given with its conserved first and last residue. D genes are given only for firm matches. Some rows have no size entry. The others give once, few or many, or a class for an expanded clone.

size	length	V	J	D	DNA	CDR3
NA	13	TRBV7-8	TRBJ2-5	NA	TGTGCCAGCAGCTTATATACAGAAGAGACCCAGTACTTC	CASSLYTEETQYF
NA	15	TRBV28	TRBJ2-5	NA	TGTGCCAGCAGTTCGCGGACAGTGATGGAAGAGACCCAGTACTTC	CASSSRTVMEETQYF
few	11	TRBV28	TRBJ2-3	NA	TGTGCCAGCAGCTACACAGATACGCAGTATTTT	CASSYTDTQYF
NA	14	TRBV11-2	TRBJ1-5	NA	TGTGCCAGCAGCTTCCAGGGGAGCAATCAGCCCCAGCATTTT	CASSFQGSNQPQHF
once	14	TRBV10-2	TRBJ2-7	NA	TGCGCCAGCAGTGAGGCAAACAGGTACGCCGAGCAGTACTTC	CASSEANRYAEQYF
NA	14	TRBV7-9	TRBJ1-2	TRBD1	TGTGCCAGCAGCATAAAGACAGGGCCCTATGGCTACACCTTC	CASSIKTGPYGYTF
once	13	TRBV6-2/TRBV6-3	TRBJ2-4	NA	TGTGCCAGCAGCGCCGGGGGTGAAAACATTCAGTACTTC	CASSAGGENIQYF
NA	15	TRBV5-1	TRBJ1-2	TRBD1	TGCGCCAGCAGCTTGGAACAGGGGGGAAACTATGGCTACACCTTC	CASSLEQGGNYGYTF
NA	13	TRBV29-1	TRBJ1-2	NA	TGCAGCGTTGACGGGACTCGACAGATAGGCTACACCTTC	CSVDGTRQIGYTF
once	14	TRBV28	TRBJ1-4	TRBD1	TGTGCCAGCAGAGGACAGGGGCGTGCCGAAAAACTGTTTTTT	CASRGQGRAEKLFF
NA	12	TRBV29-1	TRBJ2-4	TRBD2	TGCAGCGCCTCAACGGGGACTACGGTTCAGTACTTC	CSASTGTTVQYF
NA	16	TRBV3-1/TRBV3-2	TRBJ2-3	TRBD2	TGTGCCAGCAGCCAAGTTAGCGGGAGTACAGTAGATACGCAGTATTTT	CASSQVSGSTVDTQYF
NA	12	TRBV14	TRBJ1-3	NA	TGTGCCAGCAGCCAATTCGGGGACACCATATATTTT	CASSQFGDTIYF
NA	14	TRBV6-5	TRBJ2-2	TRBD2	TGTGCCAGCAAGGTAGCGGGAGTGGTCGGGGAGCTGTTTTTT	CASKVAGVVGELFF
NA	16	TRBV18	TRBJ1-1	NA	TGTGCCAGCTCACTTGACCCCGGTGGAGTGAACACTGAAGCTTTCTTT	CASSLDPGGVNTEAFF
once	16	TRBV7-2	TRBJ2-7	NA	TGTGCCAGCAGCCCTAGCCCCCGACAGGCCTCCTACGAGCAGTACTTC	CASSPSPRQASYEQYF
NA	14	TRBV6-2/TRBV6-3	TRBJ1-5	NA	TGTGCCAGCAGTTACACCAGGGAAAATCAGCCCCAGCATTTT	CASSYTRENQPQHF
NA	16	TRBV11-2	TRBJ2-2	NA	TGTGCCAGCAGCTTGTGGGGGAGGAGTAGCACCGGGGAGCTGTTTTTT	CASSLWGRSSTGELFF
NA	11	TRBV12-3/TRBV12-4	TRBJ2-1	NA	TGTGCCAGCAGTTTCTCTCGTGAGCAGTTCTTC	CASSFSREQFF
NA	15	TRBV5-1	TRBJ1-2	TRBD1	TGCGCCAGCAGCGACACCGGACAGGGGGCGGATGGCTACACCTTC	CASSDTGQGADGYTF
NA	15	TRBV6-6	TRBJ2-7	NA	TGTGCCAGCAGTTACCCCCACGGACAGTTCTACGAGCAGTACTTC	CASSYPHGQFYEQYF
NA	13	TRBV6-5	TRBJ2-1	NA	TGTGCCAGCAGTTACCTAATCTACAATGAGCAGTTCTTC	CASSYLIYNEQFF
NA	15	TRBV2	TRBJ1-5	NA	TGTGCCAGCAGTGAAGGCCAGATTAGCAATCAGCCCCAGCATTTT	CASSEGQISNQPQHF
NA	17	TRBV19	TRBJ1-2	TRBD1	TGTGCCAGTAGTATAGGCCGGGACAGGGGGCAGGTCTATGGCTACACCTTC	CASSIGRDRGQVYGYTF
NA	12	TRBV6-6	TRBJ2-1	TRBD2	TGTGCCAGCAGCCGGACTAGTGCTGAGCAGTTCTTC	CASSRTSAEQFF
NA	13	TRBV5-1	TRBJ1-5	NA	TGCGCCAGCAGCTTGGACTTGAATCAGCCCCAGCATTTT	CASSLDLNQPQHF
NA	10	TRBV29-1	TRBJ1-2	NA	TGCAGCGTTGGGGGGCAAGGCTACACCTTC	CSVGGQGYTF
NA	13	TRBV11-2	TRBJ2-2	NA	TGTGCCAGCAGCCCTACAGGGCTCGGGGAGCTGTTTTTT	CASSPTGLGELFF
NA	15	TRBV24-1	TRBJ2-3	NA	TGTGCCACCAGTGATTCGCGTCTAGCTTTAGATACGCAGTATTTT	CATSDSRLALDTQYF
NA	13	TRBV28	TRBJ1-2	TRBD1	TGTGCCAGCAGCCTCCGGGACAGGGGTTCCTACACCTTC	CASSLRDRGSYTF
NA	14	TRBV2	TRBJ2-7	NA	TGTGCCAGCAGAGCCCAGAGGGGGGGATACGGGCAGTACTTC	CASRAQRGGYGQYF
NA	13	TRBV5-4	TRBJ2-1	NA	TGTGCCAGCAGCTCGGGACTCCCCTCGGAGCAGTTCTTC	CASSSGLPSEQFF
NA	14	TRBV2	TRBJ1-1	NA	TGTGCCAGCAGCGAACGGGGGGCGGGTACTGAAGCTTTCTTT	CASSERGAGTEAFF
once	15	TRBV6-1	TRBJ1-5	TRBD1	TGTGCCAGCAGTGACAGGACAGGGGGCAATCAGCCCCAGCATTTT	CASSDRTGGNQPQHF
NA	15	TRBV18	TRBJ2-6	NA	TGTGCCAGCTCAGAAAGGGGCTCTGGGGCCAACGTCCTGACTTTC	CASSERGSGANVLTF
NA	14	TRBV19	TRBJ1-5	TRBD1	TGTGCCAGTAGTACAGGGGGAAGCAATCAGCCCCAGCATTTT	CASSTGGSNQPQHF
NA	15	TRBV3-1/TRBV3-2	TRBJ2-6	NA	TGTGCCAGCAGCCAAGGGAGGACCTGGGCCAACGTCCTGACTTTC	CASSQGRTWANVLTF
NA	14	TRBV5-8	TRBJ1-2	NA	TGTGCCAGCAGCCTACCCCCAGGTGATGGCGGCTACACCTTC	CASSLPPGDGGYTF
NA	11	TRBV2	TRBJ1-1	TRBD1	TGTGCCAGCAAGGGGACAGGTGAAGCTTTCTTT	CASKGTGEAFF
NA	10	TRBV20-1	TRBJ1-1	NA	TGCAGTGCTATGGAGGAGGAGAGGGTCTTT	CSAMEEERVF
NA	14	TRBV4-2	TRBJ2-7	NA	TGTGCCAGCAGCCAAGATCATGGTAGTTCCGAGCAGTACTTC	CASSQDHGSSEQYF
NA	17	TRBV13	TRBJ2-1	NA	TGTGCCAGCAGCTTAGTCTCCGGGGGACCCTCCTACAATGAGCAGTTCTTC	CASSLVSGGPSYNEQFF
NA	16	TRBV18	TRBJ2-2	NA	TGTGCCAGCTCACCACCGACGGGAGAGGTCACCGGGGAGCTGTTTTTT	CASSPPTGEVTGELFF
NA	15	TRBV4-1	TRBJ1-6	TRBD1	TGCGCCAGCAGCCAAGAAGGGGGACAGCATTCACCCCTCCACTTT	CASSQEGGQHSPLHF
NA	15	TRBV5-1	TRBJ2-1	NA	TGCGCCAGCAGCTTAACTAGCCCCCTCTACAATGAGCAGTTCTTC	CASSLTSPLYNEQFF
once	14	TRBV7-2	TRBJ2-5	TRBD2	TGTGCCAGCAGCCCCGGGGGGGCCCAAGAGACCCAGTACTTC	CASSPGGAQETQYF
NA	16	TRBV28	TRBJ1-6	TRBD1	TGTGCCAGCAGTTTCCCCCAGGGGGCGCCGAATTCACCCCTCCACTTT	CASSFPQGAPNSPLHF
NA	13	TRBV7-6	TRBJ2-5	NA	TGTGCCAGCAGCTTTGCAGGGAAAGAGACCCAGTACTTC	CASSFAGKETQYF
NA	16	TRBV5-5	TRBJ1-6	TRBD1	TGTGCCAGCAGCCGACAGGGGGCAAGGGATAATTCACCCCTCCACTTT	CASSRQGARDNSPLHF
NA	17	TRBV10-3	TRBJ1-2	NA	TGTGCCATCAGTGAGTCACCCGGGGGAGGGATTAACTATGGCTACACCTTC	CAISESPGGGINYGYTF
NA	14	TRBV3-1/TRBV3-2	TRBJ1-1	TRBD1	TGTGCCAGCAGCAATACACCAGGGGGCACTGAAGCTTTCTTT	CASSNTPGGTEAFF
NA	15	TRBV6-4	TRBJ2-1	TRBD2	TGTGCCAGCAGTGATGTGGCTAGCGGGAGGGATGAGCAGTTCTTC	CASSDVASGRDEQFF
NA	15	TRBV7-2	TRBJ1-2	NA	TGTGCCAGCGCGACAACCACCGAACCAGGGTCCGGCTACACCTTC	CASATTTEPGSGYTF
NA	14	TRBV10-1	TRBJ2-3	NA	TGCGCCAGCAGTCGGACAGAGGCCATCGATACGCAGTATTTT	CASSRTEAIDTQYF